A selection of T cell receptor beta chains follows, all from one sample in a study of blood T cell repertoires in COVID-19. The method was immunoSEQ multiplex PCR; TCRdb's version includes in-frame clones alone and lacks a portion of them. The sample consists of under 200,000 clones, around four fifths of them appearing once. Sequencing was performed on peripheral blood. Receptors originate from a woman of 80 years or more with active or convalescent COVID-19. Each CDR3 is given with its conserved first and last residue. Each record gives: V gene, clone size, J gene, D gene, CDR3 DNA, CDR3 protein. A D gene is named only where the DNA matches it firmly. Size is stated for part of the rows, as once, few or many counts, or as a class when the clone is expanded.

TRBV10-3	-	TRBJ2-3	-	TGTGCCATCAGTTGGGACTCCACAGATACGCAGTATTTT	CAISWDSTDTQYF
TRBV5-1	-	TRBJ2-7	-	TGCGCCAGCAGGACTCAGTCAAGCTCCTACGAGCAGTACTTC	CASRTQSSSYEQYF
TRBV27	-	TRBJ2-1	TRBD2	TGTGCCAGCAGTTTGTCGACTAGCGGGGGCCAGAGCTCCTACAATGAGCAGTTCTTC	CASSLSTSGGQSSYNEQFF
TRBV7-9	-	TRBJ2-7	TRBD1	TGTGCCAGCAGCTCCGGGGGGACAGGGGGCATCTACGAGCAGTACTTC	CASSSGGTGGIYEQYF
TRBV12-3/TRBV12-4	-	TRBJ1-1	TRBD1	TGTGCCAGCAGGTCCCGGGACAGCACTGAAGCTTTCTTT	CASRSRDSTEAFF
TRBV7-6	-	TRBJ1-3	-	TGTGCCAGCAGCTTAGACCTCAGGCAACGTGGAAACACCATATATTTT	CASSLDLRQRGNTIYF
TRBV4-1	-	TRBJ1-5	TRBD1	TGCGCCAGCAGTCAAGGCCGGGGACAGATTGATCAGCCCCAGCATTTT	CASSQGRGQIDQPQHF
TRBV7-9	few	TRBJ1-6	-	TGTGCCAGCAGCTTAGTCCAGGGTAAGCCACCCCTCCACTTT	CASSLVQGKPPLHF
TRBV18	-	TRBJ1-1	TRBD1	TGTGCCAGCTCACCACCGGGGGACAGGGAAGATGAAGCTTTCTTT	CASSPPGDREDEAFF
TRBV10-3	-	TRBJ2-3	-	TGTGCCATCAGTGAGTCGTCGGGTTCAGATACGCAGTATTTT	CAISESSGSDTQYF
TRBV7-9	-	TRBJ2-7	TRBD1	TGTGCCAGCAGCCAAGGAAGGGGGCGCATCGTCTACGAGCAGTACTTC	CASSQGRGRIVYEQYF
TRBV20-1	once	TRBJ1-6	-	TGCAGTGCTAGTCAGGGGAGCTCCTATAATTCACCCCTCCACTTT	CSASQGSSYNSPLHF
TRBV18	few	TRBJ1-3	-	TGTGCCAGCTCACCACCCGCCCAGGGGCCCGGAAACACCATATATTTT	CASSPPAQGPGNTIYF
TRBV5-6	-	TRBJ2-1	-	TGTGCCGCAGGGACCAACCCTTCCGGGGGTGAGCAGTTCTTC	CAAGTNPSGGEQFF
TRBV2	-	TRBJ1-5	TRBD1	TGTGCCAGCAGAGCAACCTTACCGACAGGGTATAGCAATCAGCCCCAGCATTTT	CASRATLPTGYSNQPQHF
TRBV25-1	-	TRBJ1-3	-	TGTGCCAGCAGTTCTTTAGGGGGTCCCTCTGGAAACACCATATATTTT	CASSSLGGPSGNTIYF
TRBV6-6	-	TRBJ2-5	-	TGTGCCAGCAGTTGGGGCACAGTCCCTGGGGAGACCCAGTACTTC	CASSWGTVPGETQYF
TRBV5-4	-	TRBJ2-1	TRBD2	TGTGCCAGCAGCTCCTGGAATAGCGGGGGCAAGGGGAATGAGCAGTTCTTC	CASSSWNSGGKGNEQFF
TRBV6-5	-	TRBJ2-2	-	TGTGCCAGCAGTCCGGCCCCGTGGAGGCTGTTTTTT	CASSPAPWRLFF
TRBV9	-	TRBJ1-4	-	TGTGCCAGCAGAACGGCCGTGGGGAGCGAAAAACTGTTTTTT	CASRTAVGSEKLFF
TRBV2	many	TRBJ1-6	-	TGTGCCAGCAGTCCCCAGGCGGTGGGACTAAATTCACCCCTCCACTTT	CASSPQAVGLNSPLHF
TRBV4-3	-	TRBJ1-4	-	TGCGCCAGCAGCCAAGCAGGGGATGAAAAACTGTTTTTT	CASSQAGDEKLFF
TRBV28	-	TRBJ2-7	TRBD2	TGTGCCAGCAGTTTGGGTATAGCGGGGGCTGGGGACGAGCAGTACTTC	CASSLGIAGAGDEQYF
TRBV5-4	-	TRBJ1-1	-	TGTGCCAGCAGCCCTACCAGGGCGCTGAACACTGAAGCTTTCTTT	CASSPTRALNTEAFF
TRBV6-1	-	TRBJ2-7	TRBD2	TGTGCCAGCAGTGAAGCTCAGGGACTAGCGGCCTACGAGCAGTACTTC	CASSEAQGLAAYEQYF
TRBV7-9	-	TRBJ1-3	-	TGTGCCAGCAGCTTAGGTGGAGGGACCTCGGTTGGAAACACCATATATTTT	CASSLGGGTSVGNTIYF
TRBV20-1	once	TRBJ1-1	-	TGCAGTGCTAATGACCAGGGAAACACTGAAGCTTTCTTT	CSANDQGNTEAFF